In terms of frequency, the clone carrying this T cell receptor (beta chain) is medium-sized. This sample is part of a study of T cell clusters in autoimmune cytopenias. Multiplex touch-down PCR amplified TRB using TRB-A and TRB-B pools in one tube. TCRdb re-called the multiplex PCR reads, yielding one record per CDR3 amino acid sequence without DNA. Its listing shows 2,800 or so distinct CDR3 sequences. Each sample's input was about 270 ng genomic DNA, roughly 38,000 genome equivalents. The CDR3 has 16 amino acids. The V gene's germline CDR1 is MNHEY and CDR2 SVGEGT. Input material: peripheral blood. The chain has TRBV6-2 or TRBV6-3 and TRBJ2-1. The sequence was collected from a human donor with an autoimmune cytopenia or autoimmune hepatitis (not recorded which). The CDR3 sequence is CASSYSERSSYNEQFF.